The T cell receptor beta chain under discussion was sequenced for a study of beta chain features in type 1 diabetes. As concerns this clone: Its target is unknown.

The CDR3 covers 11 residues. V lost 4 bases and J 6 bases, leaving 7 bases between the germline ends. CDR1 and CDR2 (germline): SGHDT, YYEEEE. Overall study results and limits: Type 1 diabetes patients had moderately but significantly shorter TCRB CDR3s in all four CD4+ subsets. Cells carrying high TCR expression could end up over-represented when cDNA is sequenced. VDJ junctions in type 1 diabetes patients carried more deletions and fewer insertions.

Investigators reverse transcribed all isolated RNA, so they sequenced expressed TCRB transcripts. The method was immunoSEQ multiplex PCR; TCRdb's version includes in-frame clones alone and lacks a portion of them. Here the sample spans about 710,000 clones, roughly 13% being singletons. The TCR was taken from a man aged 18 to 30 with type 1 diabetes. The chain carries TRBV5-6 and TRBJ1-1; D gene uncertain. The material sequenced was naive CD4+ T cells from blood. CDR3 in DNA: TGTGCCAGCAGCCTCGGACCTGAAGCTTTCTTT. Translation gives CASSLGPEAFF.